Here is one T cell receptor (beta chain) with its context. Its antigen is still unknown. Subsequent to roughly 9 days of culture, CD4+ T cells were isolated. IL-2 medium was substituted for half the medium on days 3 and 7. This sample was included in a study of vaccination effects on CD4 cells after COVID-19. The CDR3 is 14 amino acids. Germline CDR1 reads MNHNY; CDR2 reads SVGAGI (reference sequence). The V gene lost 2 bases and the J gene lost 8 bases, with 13 bases spanning the gap. Here immunoSEQ multiplex PCR was the method, and the copy in TCRdb shows in-frame clones only, minus some. The sample holds about 64,000 clones; approximately 72% are singletons and the top ten take 20% to 25%.

Sequencing used CD4+ T cells from PBMCs cultured without peptide, obtained before COVID-19 vaccination. The chain uses TRBV6-6 and TRBJ2-1; D gene uncertain. The TCR originated in a human donor who had a prior SARS-CoV-2 infection. Written as DNA, the CDR3 is TGTGCCAGCAGTTACATGGCGGTATCCCATGAGCAGTTCTTC. This sequence encodes CASSYMAVSHEQFF.